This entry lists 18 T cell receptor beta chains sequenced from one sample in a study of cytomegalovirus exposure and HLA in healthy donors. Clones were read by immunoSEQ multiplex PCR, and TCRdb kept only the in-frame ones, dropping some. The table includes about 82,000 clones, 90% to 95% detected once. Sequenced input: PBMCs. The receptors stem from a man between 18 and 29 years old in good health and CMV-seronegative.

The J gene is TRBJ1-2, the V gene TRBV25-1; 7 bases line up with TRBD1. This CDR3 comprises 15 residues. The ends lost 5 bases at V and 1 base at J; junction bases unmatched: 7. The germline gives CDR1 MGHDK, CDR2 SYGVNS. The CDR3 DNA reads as TGTGCCAGCAGTTCGCAAAGACAGGGTAACTATGGCTACACCTTC. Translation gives CASSSQRQGNYGYTF.

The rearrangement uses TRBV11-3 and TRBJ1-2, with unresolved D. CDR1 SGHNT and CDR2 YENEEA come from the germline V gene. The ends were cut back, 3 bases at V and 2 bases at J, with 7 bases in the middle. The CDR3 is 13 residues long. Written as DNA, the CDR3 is TGTGCCAGCAGCTTTCCCCAGAACTATGGCTACACCTTC. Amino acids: CASSFPQNYGYTF. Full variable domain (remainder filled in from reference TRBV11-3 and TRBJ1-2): EAGVVQSPRYKIIEKKQPVAFWCNPISGHNTLYWYLQNLGQGPELLIRYENEEAVDDSQLPKDRFSAERLKGVDSTLKIQPAELGDSAVYLCASSFPQNYGYTFGSGTRLTVV.

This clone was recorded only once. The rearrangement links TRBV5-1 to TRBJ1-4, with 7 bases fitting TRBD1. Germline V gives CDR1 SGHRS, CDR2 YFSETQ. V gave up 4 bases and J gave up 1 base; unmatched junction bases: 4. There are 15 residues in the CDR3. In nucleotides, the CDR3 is TGCGCCAGCAGCATCGCAGGGGGAACTAATGAAAAACTGTTTTTT. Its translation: CASSIAGGTNEKLFF.

DNA for the CDR3: TGTGCCAGCAGCGTAGGTTCGGGCGGGCGCCCGGAGACCCAGTACTTC. Translating gives CASSVGSGGRPETQYF. The chain combines TRBV9 with TRBJ2-5; tentative D call: TRBD2 (5 bases). The germline V gene has CDR1 SGDLS and CDR2 YYNGEE. The V and J ends lost 0 bases and 5 bases respectively, with 17 bases between them. The CDR3 covers 16 residues. The whole variable domain, remainder taken from reference TRBV9 and TRBJ2-5, is DSGVTQTPKHLITATGQRVTLRCSPRSGDLSVYWYQQSLDQGLQFLIQYYNGEERAKGNILERFSAQQFPDLHSELNLSSLELGDSALYFCASSVGSGGRPETQYFGPGTRLLVL.

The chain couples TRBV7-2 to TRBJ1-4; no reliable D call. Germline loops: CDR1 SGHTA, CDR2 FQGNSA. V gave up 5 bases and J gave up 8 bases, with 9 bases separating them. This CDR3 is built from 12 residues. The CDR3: CASSPRREKLFF. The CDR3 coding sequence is TGTGCCAGCAGCCCACGGCGGGAAAAACTGTTTTTT.

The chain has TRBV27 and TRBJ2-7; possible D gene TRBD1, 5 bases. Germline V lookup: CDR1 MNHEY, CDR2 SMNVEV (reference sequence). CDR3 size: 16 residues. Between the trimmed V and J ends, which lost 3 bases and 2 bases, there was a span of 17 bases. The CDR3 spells CASSFPHSDTPYEQYF. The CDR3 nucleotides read TGTGCCAGCAGTTTTCCCCACTCGGACACCCCCTACGAGCAGTACTTC.

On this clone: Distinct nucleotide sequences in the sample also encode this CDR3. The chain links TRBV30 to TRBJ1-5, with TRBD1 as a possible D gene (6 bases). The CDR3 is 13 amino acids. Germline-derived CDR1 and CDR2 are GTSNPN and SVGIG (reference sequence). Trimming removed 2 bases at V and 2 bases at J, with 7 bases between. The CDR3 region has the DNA TGTGCCTGGAGTCGACAGGGCAATCAGCCCCAGCATTTT. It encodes CAWSRQGNQPQHF.

Written as DNA, the CDR3 is TGTGCCAGCAGACTTACAGGCTCTGGGGCCAACGTCCTGACTTTC. Amino acids: CASRLTGSGANVLTF. V usage is TRBV7-8 and J usage is TRBJ2-6, with D possibly being TRBD1 (5 bases). The CDR3 is made up of 15 amino acids. Germline loops: CDR1 SGHVS, CDR2 FQNEAQ. Trimming removed 6 bases from V and 0 bases from J, with 9 bases in between.

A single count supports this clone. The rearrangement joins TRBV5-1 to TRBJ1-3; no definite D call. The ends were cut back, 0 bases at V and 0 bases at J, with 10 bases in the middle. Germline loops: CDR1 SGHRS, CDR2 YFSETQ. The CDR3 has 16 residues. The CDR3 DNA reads TGCGCCAGCAGCTTGGCCGCGGTTACCTCTGGAAACACCATATATTTT. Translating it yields CASSLAAVTSGNTIYF.

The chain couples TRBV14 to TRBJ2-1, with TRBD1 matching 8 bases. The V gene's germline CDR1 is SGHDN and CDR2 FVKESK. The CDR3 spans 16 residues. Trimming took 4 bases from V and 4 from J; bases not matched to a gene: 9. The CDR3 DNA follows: TGTGCCAGCAGCCTTCACCAGGGGGCAGGGTACAATGAGCAGTTCTTC. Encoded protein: CASSLHQGAGYNEQFF. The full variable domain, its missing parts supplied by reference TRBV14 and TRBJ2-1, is EAGVTQFPSHSVIEKGQTVTLRCDPISGHDNLYWYRRVMGKEIKFLLHFVKESKQDESGMPNNRFLAERTGGTYSTLKVQPAELEDSGVYFCASSLHQGAGYNEQFFGPGTRLTVL.

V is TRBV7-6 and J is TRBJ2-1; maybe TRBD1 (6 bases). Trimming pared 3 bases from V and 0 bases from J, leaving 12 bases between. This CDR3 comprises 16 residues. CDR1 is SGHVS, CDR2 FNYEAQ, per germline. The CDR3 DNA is TGTGCCAGCAGCTTCAGGGGTGGTCACTCCTACAATGAGCAGTTCTTC. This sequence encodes CASSFRGGHSYNEQFF.

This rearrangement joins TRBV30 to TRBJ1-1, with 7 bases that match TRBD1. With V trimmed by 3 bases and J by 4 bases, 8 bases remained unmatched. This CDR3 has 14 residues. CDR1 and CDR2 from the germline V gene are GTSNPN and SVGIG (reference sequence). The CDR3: CAWSPSTGVTEAFF. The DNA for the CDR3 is TGTGCCTGGAGCCCTTCAACAGGGGTCACTGAAGCTTTCTTT.

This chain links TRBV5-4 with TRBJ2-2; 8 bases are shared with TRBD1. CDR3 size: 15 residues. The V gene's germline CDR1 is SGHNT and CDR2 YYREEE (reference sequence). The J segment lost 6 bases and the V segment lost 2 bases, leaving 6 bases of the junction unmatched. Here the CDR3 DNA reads TGTGCCAGCAGCTTAGACAGGGGTATTCCCGGGGAGCTGTTTTTT. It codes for CASSLDRGIPGELFF.

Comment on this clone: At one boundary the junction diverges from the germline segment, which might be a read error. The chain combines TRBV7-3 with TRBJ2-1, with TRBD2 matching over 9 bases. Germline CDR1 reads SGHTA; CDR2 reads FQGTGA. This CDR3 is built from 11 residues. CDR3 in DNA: TGTGCCAGCAGCTTCACGGGACTAGCAATCTTC. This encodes CASSFTGLAIF.

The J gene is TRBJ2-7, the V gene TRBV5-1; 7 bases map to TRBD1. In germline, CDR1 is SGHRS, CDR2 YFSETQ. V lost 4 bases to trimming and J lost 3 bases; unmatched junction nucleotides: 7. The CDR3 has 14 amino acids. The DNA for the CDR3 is TGCGCCAGCAGCCCGACGACAGGGTTCTACGAGCAGTACTTC. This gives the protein CASSPTTGFYEQYF.

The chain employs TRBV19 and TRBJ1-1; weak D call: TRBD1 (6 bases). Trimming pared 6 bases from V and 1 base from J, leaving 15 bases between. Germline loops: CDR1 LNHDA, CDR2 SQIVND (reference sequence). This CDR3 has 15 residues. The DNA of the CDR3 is TGTGCCAGTAGGGACAGCACGGGGGGGAACACTGAAGCTTTCTTT. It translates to CASRDSTGGNTEAFF. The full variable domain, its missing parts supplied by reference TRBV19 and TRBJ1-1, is DGGITQSPKYLFRKEGQNVTLSCEQNLNHDAMYWYRQDPGQGLRLIYYSQIVNDFQKGDIAEGYSVSREKKESFPLTVTSAQKNPTAFYLCASRDSTGGNTEAFFGQGTRLTVV.

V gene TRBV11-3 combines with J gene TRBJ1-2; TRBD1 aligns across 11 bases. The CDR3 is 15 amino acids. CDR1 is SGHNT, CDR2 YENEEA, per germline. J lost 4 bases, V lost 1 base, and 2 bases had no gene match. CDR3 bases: TGTGCCAGCAGCTTAGGGGACAGGGGGGGCTATGGCTACACCTTC. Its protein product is CASSLGDRGGYGYTF. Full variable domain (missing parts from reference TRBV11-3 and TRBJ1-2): EAGVVQSPRYKIIEKKQPVAFWCNPISGHNTLYWYLQNLGQGPELLIRYENEEAVDDSQLPKDRFSAERLKGVDSTLKIQPAELGDSAVYLCASSLGDRGGYGYTFGSGTRLTVV.

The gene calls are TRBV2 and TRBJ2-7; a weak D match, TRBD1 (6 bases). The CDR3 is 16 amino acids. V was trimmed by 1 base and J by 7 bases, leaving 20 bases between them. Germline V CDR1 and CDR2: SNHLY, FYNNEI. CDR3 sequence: CASSEVGGGTHGEQYF. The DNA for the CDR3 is TGTGCCAGCAGTGAAGTTGGGGGCGGCACACACGGGGAGCAGTACTTC.